These T cell receptor beta chains were read from a single sample in a study of OX40 agonist ivuxolimab in advanced cancers. TCRdb's copy holds only in-frame clones and misses some; the assay was immunoSEQ multiplex PCR. The sample shows more than 75,000 clones, 87% of them seen only once. Sequencing used CD4+ or CD8+ T cells sorted from blood, obtained in a trial of the OX40 agonist ivuxolimab. Receptor source: an adult with an advanced solid tumor such as melanoma, head and neck, liver or kidney cancer. The CDR3 runs from the conserved cysteine through the conserved F or W. The order of the fields is D gene, V gene, clone size, J gene, CDR3 protein, CDR3 DNA. D genes are given only for firm matches. The listing skips clone size in some rows; elsewhere it reads once, few, many or a size class.

TRBD1,TRBV6-1,-,TRBJ1-5,CASSVGTVGHQPQHF,TGTGCCAGCAGTGTGGGGACAGTGGGTCATCAGCCCCAGCATTTT
-,TRBV15,-,TRBJ2-7,CATSRGVQYEQYF,TGTGCCACCAGCAGGGGAGTACAATACGAGCAGTACTTC
-,TRBV29-1,few,TRBJ1-1,CSVDEGNTEAFF,TGCAGCGTTGATGAGGGGAACACTGAAGCTTTCTTT
-,TRBV18,-,TRBJ2-2,CASSVGESNTGELFF,TGTGCCAGCTCCGTGGGAGAGTCGAACACCGGGGAGCTGTTTTTT
-,TRBV6-5,-,TRBJ1-2,CASSYSRPSVYGYTF,TGTGCCAGCAGTTACTCGAGACCATCGGTCTATGGCTACACCTTC
TRBD2,TRBV6-1,-,TRBJ2-5,CASSEAPQGTRQKTQYF,TGTGCCAGCAGTGAAGCGCCTCAAGGGACTAGACAAAAGACCCAGTACTTC
-,TRBV19,-,TRBJ1-1,CASSVDGNGNTEAFF,TGTGCCAGTAGTGTGGACGGAAACGGGAACACTGAAGCTTTCTTT
TRBD1,TRBV11-2,-,TRBJ1-2,CASSLDRTGSGYTF,TGTGCCAGCAGCTTAGACCGGACAGGAAGTGGCTACACCTTC
-,TRBV5-6,once,TRBJ2-5,CASSFGGLRETQYF,TGTGCCAGCAGCTTCGGAGGGCTCCGAGAGACCCAGTACTTC
-,TRBV5-6,-,TRBJ1-3,CASTVLGNTIYF,TGTGCCAGCACCGTGCTAGGAAACACCATATATTTT
-,TRBV4-3,-,TRBJ1-2,CASSHRHPTNYGYTF,TGCGCCAGCAGCCATAGACACCCGACTAACTATGGCTACACCTTC
-,TRBV18,-,TRBJ1-3,CASSLNSDGNTIYF,TGTGCCAGCTCACTCAATAGCGACGGAAACACCATATATTTT
-,TRBV6-1,few,TRBJ1-5,CASTIGVGGNQPQHF,TGTGCCAGCACCATTGGGGTGGGGGGCAATCAGCCCCAGCATTTT
-,TRBV7-9,-,TRBJ2-5,CASSLGAAGALAGETQYF,TGTGCCAGCAGCTTAGGGGCCGCGGGGGCCCTAGCTGGGGAGACCCAGTACTTC
-,TRBV5-1,-,TRBJ2-1,CASSLDGANNEQFF,TGCGCCAGCAGCTTGGATGGGGCGAACAATGAGCAGTTCTTC
-,TRBV5-1,-,TRBJ1-1,CASSPWTDALNTEAFF,TGCGCCAGCAGCCCCTGGACCGACGCTCTGAACACTGAAGCTTTCTTT
TRBD2,TRBV28,-,TRBJ2-3,CASSLGLGGRADTQYF,TGTGCCAGCAGTTTAGGTTTAGGTGGGAGGGCAGATACGCAGTATTTT
TRBD1,TRBV5-1,-,TRBJ2-7,CASSFGTGGLEQYF,TGCGCCAGCAGCTTCGGAACAGGGGGCCTCGAGCAGTACTTC
TRBD2,TRBV7-8,-,TRBJ2-5,CASSPGTSGRVLQETQYF,TGTGCCAGCAGCCCCGGGACTAGCGGGAGGGTACTCCAAGAGACCCAGTACTTC
-,TRBV20-1,few,TRBJ1-3,CSVNSGNTIYF,TGCAGTGTAAACTCTGGAAACACCATATATTTT
TRBD1,TRBV5-1,few,TRBJ1-3,CASSRQGGSGNTIYF,TGCGCCAGCAGCCGACAGGGCGGCTCTGGAAACACCATATATTTT